This TCR beta chain was recovered during a study of T cell changes during pregnancy in multiple sclerosis (dated by TCRdb to between 2018 and 2021). As for the study more broadly: The study examined how the T cell repertoire changed over the course of pregnancy in women with multiple sclerosis.

Library construction relied on the immunoSEQ multiplex PCR assay. Drawn from immuneACCESS, this table holds only the in-frame rearrangements with V and J called that TCRdb kept. Clones are partly lost; checked studies trace under half to an unresolved V gene and leave the rest unexplained. The sample table holds tens of thousands of clones, of which approximately 90% were seen once. In total, the top ten clones hold around 3% of the sample. A note on this clone: Its antigen target is currently unknown. Base qualities are not recorded, but no much larger clone differs from it by a single base.

V is clipped by 5 bases and J by 1 base, and the sequence between their germline boundaries is 4 bases long. From the germline V gene (reference sequence), CDR1 is MNHEY and CDR2 is SMNVEV. The CDR3 holds 12 amino acids from the cysteine to the phenylalanine. The only DNA kept is the CDR3, 36 bases in frame from the first base. This sequence was found in a female donor with multiple sclerosis, enrolled in a pregnancy study. The sequenced sample was peripheral blood, obtained before pregnancy. In this chain, TRBV27 is recombined with TRBJ2-3, with the D gene uncertain. CDR3 loop: CASSPRTDTQYF. In nucleotides, the sequence is TGTGCCAGCAGTCCTCGCACAGATACGCAGTATTTT.